The 3 T cell receptor beta chains listed next were all sequenced from one sample in a study of neoadjuvant anti-PD-1 for oral cavity cancer. TCRdb's copy holds only in-frame clones and misses some; the assay was immunoSEQ multiplex PCR. This sample has around 60,000 clones; 65% to 85% occur once, and the top ten carry 2.6%. The sample consisted of PBMCs, taken before nivolumab (anti-PD-1) treatment. The source is a person aged 35 to 85 with oral cavity squamous cell carcinoma.

The chain employs TRBV10-2 and TRBJ1-1, with 8 bases lining up with TRBD1. Trimming took 6 bases from V and 1 from J; bases not matched to a gene: 4. CDR3 length equals 14 residues. The germline V gene has CDR1 WSHSY and CDR2 SAAADI. CDR3 bases: TGCGCCAGCAGAGCCGGGACAGGGAACACTGAAGCTTTCTTT. This gives the protein CASRAGTGNTEAFF.

This chain links TRBV2 with TRBJ2-7; 10 nucleotides agree with TRBD1. This CDR3 spans 13 amino acids. The V segment lost 5 bases and the J segment 5 bases; nucleotides outside the gene matches: 3. From germline, CDR1 is SNHLY and CDR2 FYNNEI. The CDR3 DNA reads as TGTGCCAGCAGTCGACAGGGGGCCCACGAGCAGTACTTC. It yields the protein CASSRQGAHEQYF.

This chain links TRBV7-6 with TRBJ2-5; TRBD2 agrees at 13 bases. Germline V gene data show CDR1 as SGHVS and CDR2 as FNYEAQ. The CDR3 contains 16 residues. The V and J ends lost 1 base and 4 bases, in that order; junction bases with no gene match: 3. The CDR3 here is CASSLGGLAGIETQYF. Here the CDR3 DNA reads TGTGCCAGCAGCTTAGGGGGACTAGCGGGGATAGAGACCCAGTACTTC.